The TCR beta chain under discussion was sequenced for a study of blood T cell repertoires in COVID-19. About the study: There were acute and convalescent COVID-19 samples, and they came from the United States, Italy and Spain. PBMCs, B-cell-depleted T cells, or T cells were the source of the cDNA or gDNA that made up the material.

This clone turned up a few times. Per the original methods: The authors estimated nucleated cell counts from reference gene primer amplification. Produced via immunoSEQ multiplex PCR; TCRdb's table is partial and in-frame only. The DNA gave D and trimming, while V, J and clone size come from that table. This sample has about 120,000 clones; roughly 90% occur once, and the top ten carry 3.8%. This CDR3 is built from 15 residues. Trimming stripped 1 base from V and 2 bases from J, with 13 bases between. Germline V gene lookup returns CDR1 SGDLS and CDR2 YYNGEE. The sequence derives from an older woman with COVID-19, enrolled during active disease. The chain is built from TRBV9 and TRBJ2-7; tentatively, D is TRBD2 (5 bases). Source material: peripheral blood. This CDR3 is CASSVSGFSPYEQYF. The CDR3 nucleotides read TGTGCCAGCAGCGTAAGCGGATTCAGCCCCTACGAGCAGTACTTC. Full variable domain (remainder filled in from reference TRBV9 and TRBJ2-7): DSGVTQTPKHLITATGQRVTLRCSPRSGDLSVYWYQQSLDQGLQFLIQYYNGEERAKGNILERFSAQQFPDLHSELNLSSLELGDSALYFCASSVSGFSPYEQYFGPGTRLTVT.